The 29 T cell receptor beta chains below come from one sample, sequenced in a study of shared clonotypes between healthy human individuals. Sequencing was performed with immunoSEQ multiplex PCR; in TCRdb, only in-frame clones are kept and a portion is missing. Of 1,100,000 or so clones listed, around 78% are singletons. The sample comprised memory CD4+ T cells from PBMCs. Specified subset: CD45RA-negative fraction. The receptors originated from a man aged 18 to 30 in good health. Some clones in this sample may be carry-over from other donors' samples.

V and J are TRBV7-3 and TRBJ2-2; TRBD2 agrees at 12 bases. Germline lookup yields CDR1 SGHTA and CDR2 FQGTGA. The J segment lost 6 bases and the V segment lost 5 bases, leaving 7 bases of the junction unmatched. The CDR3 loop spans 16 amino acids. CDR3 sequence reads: CASSKTSGSTAGELFF. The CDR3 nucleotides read TGTGCCAGCAGCAAGACTAGCGGGAGTACGGCCGGGGAGCTGTTTTTT.

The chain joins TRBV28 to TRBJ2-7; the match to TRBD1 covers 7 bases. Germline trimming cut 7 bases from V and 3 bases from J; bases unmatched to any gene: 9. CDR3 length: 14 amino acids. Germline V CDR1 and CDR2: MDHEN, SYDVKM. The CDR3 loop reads CASMGPGGYYEQYF. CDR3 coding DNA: TGTGCCAGCATGGGGCCAGGGGGTTACTACGAGCAGTACTTC.

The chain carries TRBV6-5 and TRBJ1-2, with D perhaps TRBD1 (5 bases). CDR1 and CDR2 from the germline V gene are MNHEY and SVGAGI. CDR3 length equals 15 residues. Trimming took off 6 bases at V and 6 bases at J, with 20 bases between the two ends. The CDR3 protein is CASSIGYGGKDGYTF. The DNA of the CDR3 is TGTGCCAGCAGCATAGGGTACGGGGGGAAGGATGGCTACACCTTC.

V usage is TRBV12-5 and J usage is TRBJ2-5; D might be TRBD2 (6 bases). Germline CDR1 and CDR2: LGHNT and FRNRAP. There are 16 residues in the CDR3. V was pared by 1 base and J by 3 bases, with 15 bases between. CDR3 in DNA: TGTGCTAGTGGTTTGGGAAGGGGACTCGGGGAAGAGACCCAGTACTTC. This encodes CASGLGRGLGEETQYF. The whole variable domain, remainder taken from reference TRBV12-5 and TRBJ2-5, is DARVTQTPRHKVTEMGQEVTMRCQPILGHNTVFWYRQTMMQGLELLAYFRNRAPLDDSGMPKDRFSAEMPDATLATLKIQPSEPRDSAVYFCASGLGRGLGEETQYFGPGTRLLVL.

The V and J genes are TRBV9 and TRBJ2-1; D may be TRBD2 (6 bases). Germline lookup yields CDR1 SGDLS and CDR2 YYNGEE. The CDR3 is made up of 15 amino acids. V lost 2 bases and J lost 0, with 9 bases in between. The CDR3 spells CASSVTGVSYNEQFF. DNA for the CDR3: TGTGCCAGCAGCGTTACGGGGGTCTCCTACAATGAGCAGTTCTTC.

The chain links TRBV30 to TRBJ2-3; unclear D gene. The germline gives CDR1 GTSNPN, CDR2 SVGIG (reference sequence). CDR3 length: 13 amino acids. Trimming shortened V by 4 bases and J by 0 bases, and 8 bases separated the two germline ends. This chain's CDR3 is CAWKATSTDTQYF. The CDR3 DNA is TGTGCCTGGAAGGCTACTAGCACAGATACGCAGTATTTT.

The CDR3 DNA reads as TGTGCCAGCAGTTACTCACAGGGCCGACAGTACTTC. This encodes CASSYSQGRQYF. The J gene is TRBJ2-7, the V gene TRBV6-5; possibly TRBD1 for D (6 bases). The CDR3 is 12 amino acids. V was clipped by 0 bases and J by 10 bases, with 10 bases between them. CDR1 and CDR2 (germline): MNHEY, SVGAGI.

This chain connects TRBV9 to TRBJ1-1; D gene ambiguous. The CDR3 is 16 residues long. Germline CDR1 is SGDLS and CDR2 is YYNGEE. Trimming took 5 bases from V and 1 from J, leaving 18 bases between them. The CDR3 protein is CASRRVWEVQNTEAFF. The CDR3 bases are TGTGCCAGCAGGAGGGTTTGGGAGGTGCAGAACACTGAAGCTTTCTTT.

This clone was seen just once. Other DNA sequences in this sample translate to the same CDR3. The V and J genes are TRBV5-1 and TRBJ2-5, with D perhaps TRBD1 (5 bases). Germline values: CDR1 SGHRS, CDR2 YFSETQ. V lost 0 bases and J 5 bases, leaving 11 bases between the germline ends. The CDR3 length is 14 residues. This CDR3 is CASSLAGPGETQYF. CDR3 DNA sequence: TGCGCCAGCAGCTTGGCCGGCCCAGGGGAGACCCAGTACTTC.

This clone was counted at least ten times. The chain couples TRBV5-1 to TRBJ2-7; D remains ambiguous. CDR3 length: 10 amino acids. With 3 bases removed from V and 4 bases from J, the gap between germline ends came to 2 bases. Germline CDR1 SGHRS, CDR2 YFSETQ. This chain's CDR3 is CASSWYEQYF. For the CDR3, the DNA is TGCGCCAGCAGCTGGTACGAGCAGTACTTC.

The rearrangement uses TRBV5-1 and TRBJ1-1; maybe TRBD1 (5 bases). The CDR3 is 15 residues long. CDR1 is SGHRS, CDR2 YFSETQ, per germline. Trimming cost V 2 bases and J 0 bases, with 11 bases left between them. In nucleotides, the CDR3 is TGCGCCAGCAGCTTCAGCGGGGGGTTGAACACTGAAGCTTTCTTT. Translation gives CASSFSGGLNTEAFF.

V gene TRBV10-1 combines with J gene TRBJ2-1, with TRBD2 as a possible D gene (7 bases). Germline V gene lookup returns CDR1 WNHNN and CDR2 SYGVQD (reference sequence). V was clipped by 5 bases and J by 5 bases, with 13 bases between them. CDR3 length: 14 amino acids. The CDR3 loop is CASSRAGADNEQFF. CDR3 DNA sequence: TGCGCCAGCAGTCGGGCGGGGGCAGACAATGAGCAGTTCTTC.

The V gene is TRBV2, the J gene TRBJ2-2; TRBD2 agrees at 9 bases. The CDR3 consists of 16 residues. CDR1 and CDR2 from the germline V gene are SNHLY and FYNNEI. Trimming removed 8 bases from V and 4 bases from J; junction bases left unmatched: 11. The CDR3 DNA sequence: TGTGCCAGCGGCTCCGGGACTAGCTTTGGCACCGGGGAGCTGTTTTTT. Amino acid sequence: CASGSGTSFGTGELFF.

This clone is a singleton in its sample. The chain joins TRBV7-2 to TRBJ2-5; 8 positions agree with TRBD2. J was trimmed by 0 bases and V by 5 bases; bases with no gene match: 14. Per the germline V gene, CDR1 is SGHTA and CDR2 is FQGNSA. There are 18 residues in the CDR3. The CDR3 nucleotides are TGTGCCAGCAGCAGCCCTTTTAGCGGGACCAAGTACCAAGAGACCCAGTACTTC. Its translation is CASSSPFSGTKYQETQYF.

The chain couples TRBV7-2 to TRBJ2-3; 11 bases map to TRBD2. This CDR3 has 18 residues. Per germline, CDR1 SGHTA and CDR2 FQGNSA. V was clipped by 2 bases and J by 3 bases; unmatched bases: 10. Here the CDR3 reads CASSLRNPLAGVTDTQYF. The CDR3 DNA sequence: TGTGCCAGCAGCTTAAGGAACCCACTAGCGGGAGTAACAGATACGCAGTATTTT.

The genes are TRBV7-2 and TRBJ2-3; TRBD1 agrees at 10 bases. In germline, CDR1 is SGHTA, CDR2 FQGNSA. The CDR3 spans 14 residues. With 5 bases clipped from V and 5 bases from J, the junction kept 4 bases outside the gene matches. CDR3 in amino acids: CASSVDRGLDTQYF. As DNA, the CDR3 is TGTGCCAGCAGCGTAGACAGGGGGCTAGATACGCAGTATTTT. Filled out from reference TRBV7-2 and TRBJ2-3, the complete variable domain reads GAGVSQSPSNKVTEKGKDVELRCDPISGHTALYWYRQSLGQGLEFLIYFQGNSAPDKSGLPSDRFSAERTGGSVSTLTIQRTQQEDSAVYLCASSVDRGLDTQYFGPGTRLTVL.

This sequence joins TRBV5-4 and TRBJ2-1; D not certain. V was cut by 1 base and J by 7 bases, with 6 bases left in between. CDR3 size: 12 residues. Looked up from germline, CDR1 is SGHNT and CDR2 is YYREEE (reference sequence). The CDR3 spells CASSLTANEQFF. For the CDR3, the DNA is TGTGCCAGCAGCTTGACCGCTAATGAGCAGTTCTTC.

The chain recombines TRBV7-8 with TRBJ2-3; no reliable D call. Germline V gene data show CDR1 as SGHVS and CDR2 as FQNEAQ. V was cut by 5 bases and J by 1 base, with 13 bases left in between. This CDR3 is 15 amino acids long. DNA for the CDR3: TGTGCCAGCAGCCCAGATTGGGCCCGCACAGATACGCAGTATTTT. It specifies CASSPDWARTDTQYF.

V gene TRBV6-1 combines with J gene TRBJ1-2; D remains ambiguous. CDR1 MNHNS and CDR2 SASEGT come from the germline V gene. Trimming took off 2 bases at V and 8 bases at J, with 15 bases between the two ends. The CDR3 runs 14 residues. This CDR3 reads CASSEFEDLSGYTF. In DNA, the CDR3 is TGTGCCAGCAGTGAATTTGAGGATTTGAGCGGCTACACCTTC.

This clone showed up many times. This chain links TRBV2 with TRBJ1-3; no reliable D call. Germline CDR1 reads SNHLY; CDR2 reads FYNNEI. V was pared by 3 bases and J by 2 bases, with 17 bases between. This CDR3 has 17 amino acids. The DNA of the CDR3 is TGTGCCAGCAGTGACCGCCGTTTGTCCGCGACTGGAAACACCATATATTTT. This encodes CASSDRRLSATGNTIYF. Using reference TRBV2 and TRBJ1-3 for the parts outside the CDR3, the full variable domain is EPEVTQTPSHQVTQMGQEVILRCVPISNHLYFYWYRQILGQKVEFLVSFYNNEISEKSEIFDDQFSVERPDGSNFTLKIRSTKLEDSAMYFCASSDRRLSATGNTIYFGEGSWLTVV.

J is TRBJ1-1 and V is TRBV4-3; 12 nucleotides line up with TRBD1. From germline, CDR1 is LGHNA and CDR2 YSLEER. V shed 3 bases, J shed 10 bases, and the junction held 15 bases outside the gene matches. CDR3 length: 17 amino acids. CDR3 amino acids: CASSQGPDGTGGTVAFF. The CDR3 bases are TGCGCCAGCAGCCAGGGTCCAGACGGGACAGGGGGCACGGTAGCTTTCTTT.

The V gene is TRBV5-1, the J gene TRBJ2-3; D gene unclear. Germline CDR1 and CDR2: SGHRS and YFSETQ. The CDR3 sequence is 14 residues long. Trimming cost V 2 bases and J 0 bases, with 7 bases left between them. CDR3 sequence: CASSLTSSTDTQYF. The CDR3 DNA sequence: TGCGCCAGCAGCTTAACCTCTAGCACAGATACGCAGTATTTT.

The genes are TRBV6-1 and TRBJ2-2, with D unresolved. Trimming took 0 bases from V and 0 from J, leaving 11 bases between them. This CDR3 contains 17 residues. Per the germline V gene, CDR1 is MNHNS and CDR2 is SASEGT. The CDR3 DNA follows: TGTGCCAGCAGTGAAGCGGTTCACCGCACGAACACCGGGGAGCTGTTTTTT. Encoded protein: CASSEAVHRTNTGELFF.

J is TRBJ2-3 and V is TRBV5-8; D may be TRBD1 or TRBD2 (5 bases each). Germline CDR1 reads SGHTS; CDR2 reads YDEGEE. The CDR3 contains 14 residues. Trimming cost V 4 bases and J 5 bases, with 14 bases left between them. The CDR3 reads CASSNQGAGDTQYF. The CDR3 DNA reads TGTGCCAGCAGCAACCAGGGAGCTGGAGATACGCAGTATTTT.

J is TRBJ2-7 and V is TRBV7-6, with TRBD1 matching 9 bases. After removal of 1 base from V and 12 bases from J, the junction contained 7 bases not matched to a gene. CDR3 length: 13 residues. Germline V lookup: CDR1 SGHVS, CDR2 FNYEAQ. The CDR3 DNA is TGTGCCAGCAGCTTAGACCGGGACAGGGCTGCGTACTTC. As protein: CASSLDRDRAAYF.

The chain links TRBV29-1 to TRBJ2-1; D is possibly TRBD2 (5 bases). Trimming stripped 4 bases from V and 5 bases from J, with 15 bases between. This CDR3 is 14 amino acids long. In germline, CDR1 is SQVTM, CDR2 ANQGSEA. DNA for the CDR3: TGCAGCGTTGCAAAGGACTTCATTAACAATGAGCAGTTCTTC. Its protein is CSVAKDFINNEQFF.

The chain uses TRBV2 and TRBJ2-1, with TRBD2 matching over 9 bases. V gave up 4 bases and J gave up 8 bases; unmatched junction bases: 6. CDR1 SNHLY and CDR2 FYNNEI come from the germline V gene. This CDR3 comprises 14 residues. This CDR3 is CASSVASGKDEQFF. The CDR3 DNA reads TGTGCCAGCAGTGTGGCTAGCGGGAAAGATGAGCAGTTCTTC.

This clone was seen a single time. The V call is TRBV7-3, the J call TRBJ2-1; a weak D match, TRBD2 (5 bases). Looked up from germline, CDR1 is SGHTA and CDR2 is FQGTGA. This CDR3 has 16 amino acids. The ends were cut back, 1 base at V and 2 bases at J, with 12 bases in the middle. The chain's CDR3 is CASSLNSGVAYNEQFF. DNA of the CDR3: TGTGCCAGCAGCTTAAATTCCGGGGTAGCCTACAATGAGCAGTTCTTC.

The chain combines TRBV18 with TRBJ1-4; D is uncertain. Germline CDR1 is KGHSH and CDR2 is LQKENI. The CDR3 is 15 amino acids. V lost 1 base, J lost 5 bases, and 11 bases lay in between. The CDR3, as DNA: TGTGCCAGCTCACCACACCAGGATTTGAATGAAAAACTGTTTTTT. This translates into CASSPHQDLNEKLFF.